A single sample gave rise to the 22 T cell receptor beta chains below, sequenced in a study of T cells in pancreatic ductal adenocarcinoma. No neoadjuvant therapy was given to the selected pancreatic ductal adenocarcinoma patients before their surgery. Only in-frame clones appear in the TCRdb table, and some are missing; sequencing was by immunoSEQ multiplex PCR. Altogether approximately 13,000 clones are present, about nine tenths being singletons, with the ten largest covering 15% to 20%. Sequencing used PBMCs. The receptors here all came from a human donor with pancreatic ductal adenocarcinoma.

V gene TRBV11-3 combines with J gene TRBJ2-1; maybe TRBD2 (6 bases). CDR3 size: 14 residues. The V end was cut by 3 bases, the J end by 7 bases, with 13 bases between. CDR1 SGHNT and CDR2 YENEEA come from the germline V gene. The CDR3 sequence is CASSFGRLGNEQFF. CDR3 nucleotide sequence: TGTGCCAGCAGCTTCGGGAGACTCGGGAATGAGCAGTTCTTC. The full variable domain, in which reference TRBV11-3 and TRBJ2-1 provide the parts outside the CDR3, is EAGVVQSPRYKIIEKKQPVAFWCNPISGHNTLYWYLQNLGQGPELLIRYENEEAVDDSQLPKDRFSAERLKGVDSTLKIQPAELGDSAVYLCASSFGRLGNEQFFGPGTRLTVL.

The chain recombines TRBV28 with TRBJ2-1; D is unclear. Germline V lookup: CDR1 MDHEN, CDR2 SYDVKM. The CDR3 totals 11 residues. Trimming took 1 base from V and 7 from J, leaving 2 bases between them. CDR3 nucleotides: TGTGCCAGCAGTTTATCGAATGAGCAGTTCTTC. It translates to CASSLSNEQFF.

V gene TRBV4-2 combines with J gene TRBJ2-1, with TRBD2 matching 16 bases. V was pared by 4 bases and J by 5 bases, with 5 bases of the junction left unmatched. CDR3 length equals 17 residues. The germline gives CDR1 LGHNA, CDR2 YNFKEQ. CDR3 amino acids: CASSPGLAGGPDNEQFF. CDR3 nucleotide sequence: TGTGCCAGCAGCCCGGGACTAGCGGGGGGGCCGGACAATGAGCAGTTCTTC.

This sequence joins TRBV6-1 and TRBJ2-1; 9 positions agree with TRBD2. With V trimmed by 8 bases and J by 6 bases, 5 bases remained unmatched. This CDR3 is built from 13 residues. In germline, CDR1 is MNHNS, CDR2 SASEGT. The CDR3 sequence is CASCTSGFNEQFF. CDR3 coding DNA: TGTGCCAGCTGCACTAGCGGGTTCAATGAGCAGTTCTTC.

CDR3 DNA: TGTGCCAGTAGTATAGGTAGAAACTATGGCTACACCTTC. Translation gives CASSIGRNYGYTF. The rearrangement uses TRBV19 and TRBJ1-2, with D uncertain. Germline V gives CDR1 LNHDA, CDR2 SQIVND (reference sequence). The CDR3 is made up of 13 amino acids. Trimming took off 1 base at V and 2 bases at J, with 5 bases between the two ends.

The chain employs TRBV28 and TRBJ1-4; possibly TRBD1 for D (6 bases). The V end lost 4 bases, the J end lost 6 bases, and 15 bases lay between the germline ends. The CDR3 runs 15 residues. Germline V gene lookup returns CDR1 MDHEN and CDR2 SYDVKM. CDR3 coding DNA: TGTGCCAGCAGTTCACCCGGGACAAACCATGAAAAACTGTTTTTT. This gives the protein CASSSPGTNHEKLFF.

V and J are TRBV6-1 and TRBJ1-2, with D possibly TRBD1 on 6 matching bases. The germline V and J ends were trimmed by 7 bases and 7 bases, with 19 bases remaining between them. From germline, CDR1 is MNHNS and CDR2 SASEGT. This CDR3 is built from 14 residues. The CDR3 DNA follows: TGTGCCAGCACCCTGGGCCAGGGGTGGGGTGGCTACACCTTC. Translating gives CASTLGQGWGGYTF.

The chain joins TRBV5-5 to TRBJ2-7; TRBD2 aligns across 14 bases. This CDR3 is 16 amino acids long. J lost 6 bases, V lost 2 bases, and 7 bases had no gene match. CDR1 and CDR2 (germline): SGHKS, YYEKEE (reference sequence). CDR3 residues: CASSFGTSGSLGEQYF. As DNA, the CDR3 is TGTGCCAGCAGCTTCGGGACTAGCGGGAGTTTGGGCGAGCAGTACTTC.

The CDR3, as DNA: TGCAGCGTTGAAGGTGGCGTAGGGGAGGGGATGAACGTCCTGACTTTC. Translating it yields CSVEGGVGEGMNVLTF. The chain carries TRBV29-1 and TRBJ2-6; 7 positions agree with TRBD2. The germline gives CDR1 SQVTM, CDR2 ANQGSEA. The J segment lost 10 bases and the V segment lost 1 base, leaving 13 bases of the junction unmatched. This CDR3 contains 16 residues.

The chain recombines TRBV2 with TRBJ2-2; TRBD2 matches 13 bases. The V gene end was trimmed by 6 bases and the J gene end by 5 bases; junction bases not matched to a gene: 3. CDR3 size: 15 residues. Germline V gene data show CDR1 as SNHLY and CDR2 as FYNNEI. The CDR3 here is CASRWTSGSTGELFF. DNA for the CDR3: TGTGCCAGCAGGTGGACTAGCGGGAGTACCGGGGAGCTGTTTTTT.

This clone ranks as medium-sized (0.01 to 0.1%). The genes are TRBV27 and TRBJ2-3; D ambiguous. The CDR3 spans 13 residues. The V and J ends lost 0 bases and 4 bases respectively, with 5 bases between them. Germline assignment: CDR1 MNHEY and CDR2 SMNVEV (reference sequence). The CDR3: CASSLSRPDTQYF. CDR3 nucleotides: TGTGCCAGCAGTTTATCCCGCCCAGATACGCAGTATTTT.

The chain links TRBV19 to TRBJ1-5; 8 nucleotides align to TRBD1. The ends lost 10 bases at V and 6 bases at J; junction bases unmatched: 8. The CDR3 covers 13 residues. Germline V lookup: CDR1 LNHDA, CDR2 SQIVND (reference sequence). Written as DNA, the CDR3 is TGTGCCACTCAAGACAGGGGAGGTCAGCCCCAGCATTTT. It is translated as CATQDRGGQPQHF.

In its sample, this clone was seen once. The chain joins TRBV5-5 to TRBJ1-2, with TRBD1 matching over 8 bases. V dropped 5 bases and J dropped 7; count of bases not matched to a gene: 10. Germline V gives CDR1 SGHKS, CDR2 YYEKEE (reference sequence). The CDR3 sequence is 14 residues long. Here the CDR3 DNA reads TGTGCCAGCAGATCGCAGGGGGCCCCCGCTGGCTACACCTTC. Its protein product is CASRSQGAPAGYTF.

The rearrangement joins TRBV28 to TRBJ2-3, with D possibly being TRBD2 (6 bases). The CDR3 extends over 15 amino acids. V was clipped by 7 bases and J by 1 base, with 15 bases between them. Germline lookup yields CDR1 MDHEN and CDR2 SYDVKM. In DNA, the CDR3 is TGTGCCAGCACCCAGAGGAGGGGTCGCACAGATACGCAGTATTTT. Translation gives CASTQRRGRTDTQYF.

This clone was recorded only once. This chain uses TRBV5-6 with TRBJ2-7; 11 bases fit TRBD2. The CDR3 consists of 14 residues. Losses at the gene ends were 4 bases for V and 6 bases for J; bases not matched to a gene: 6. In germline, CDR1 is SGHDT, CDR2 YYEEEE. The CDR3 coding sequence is TGTGCCAGCAGCGATAGCGGGGGGGTTTCCGAGCAGTACTTC. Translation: CASSDSGGVSEQYF. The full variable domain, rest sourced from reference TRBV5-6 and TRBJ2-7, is DAGVTQSPTHLIKTRGQQVTLRCSPKSGHDTVSWYQQALGQGPQFIFQYYEEEERQRGNFPDRFSGHQFPNYSSELNVNALLLGDSALYLCASSDSGGVSEQYFGPGTRLTVT.

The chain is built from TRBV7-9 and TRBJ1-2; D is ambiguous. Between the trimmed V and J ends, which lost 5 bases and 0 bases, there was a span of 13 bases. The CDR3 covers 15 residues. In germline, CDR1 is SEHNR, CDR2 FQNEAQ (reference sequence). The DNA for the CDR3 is TGTGCCAGCAGCCCAGCCACGCTCACTAACTATGGCTACACCTTC. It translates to CASSPATLTNYGYTF.

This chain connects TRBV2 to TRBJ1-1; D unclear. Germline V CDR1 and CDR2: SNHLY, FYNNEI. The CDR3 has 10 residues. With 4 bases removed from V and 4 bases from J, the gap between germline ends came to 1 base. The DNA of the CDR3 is TGTGCCAGCAGTGGCACTGAAGCTTTCTTT. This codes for CASSGTEAFF. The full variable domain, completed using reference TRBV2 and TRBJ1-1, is EPEVTQTPSHQVTQMGQEVILRCVPISNHLYFYWYRQILGQKVEFLVSFYNNEISEKSEIFDDQFSVERPDGSNFTLKIRSTKLEDSAMYFCASSGTEAFFGQGTRLTVV.

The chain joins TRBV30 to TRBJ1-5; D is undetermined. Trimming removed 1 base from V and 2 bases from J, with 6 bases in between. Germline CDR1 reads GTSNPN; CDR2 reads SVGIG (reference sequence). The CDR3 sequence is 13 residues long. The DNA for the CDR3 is TGTGCCTGGAGTGCGGGAGGCAATCAGCCCCAGCATTTT. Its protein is CAWSAGGNQPQHF. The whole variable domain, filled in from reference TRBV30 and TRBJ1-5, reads SQTIHQWPATLVQPVGSPLSLECTVEGTSNPNLYWYRQAAGRGLQLLFYSVGIGQISSEVPQNLSASRPQDRQFILSSKKLLLSDSGFYLCAWSAGGNQPQHFGDGTRLSIL.

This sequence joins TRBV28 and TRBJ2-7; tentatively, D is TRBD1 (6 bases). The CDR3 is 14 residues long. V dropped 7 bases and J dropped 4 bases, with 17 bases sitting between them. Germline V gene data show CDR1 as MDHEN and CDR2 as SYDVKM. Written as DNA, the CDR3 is TGTGCCAGCATCGTAACCAGGGGTTCATACGAGCAGTACTTC. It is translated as CASIVTRGSYEQYF.

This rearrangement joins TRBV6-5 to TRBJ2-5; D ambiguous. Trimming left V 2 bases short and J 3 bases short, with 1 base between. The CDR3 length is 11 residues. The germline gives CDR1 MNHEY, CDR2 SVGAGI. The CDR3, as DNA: TGTGCCAGCAGTTACGAAGAGACCCAGTACTTC. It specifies CASSYEETQYF.

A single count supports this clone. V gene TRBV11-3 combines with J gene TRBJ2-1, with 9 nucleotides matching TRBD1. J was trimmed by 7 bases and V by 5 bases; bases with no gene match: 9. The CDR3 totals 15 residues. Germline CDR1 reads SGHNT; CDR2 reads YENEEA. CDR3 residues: CASSTPGTGRNEQFF. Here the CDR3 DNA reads TGTGCCAGCAGCACGCCCGGGACAGGGAGAAATGAGCAGTTCTTC.

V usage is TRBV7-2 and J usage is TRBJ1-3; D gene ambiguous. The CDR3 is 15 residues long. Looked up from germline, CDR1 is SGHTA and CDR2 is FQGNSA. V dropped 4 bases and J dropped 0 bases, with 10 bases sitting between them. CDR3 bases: TGTGCCAGCAGCTCAACGGTGGGCTCTGGAAACACCATATATTTT. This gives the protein CASSSTVGSGNTIYF.